The 5 T cell receptor beta chains in this list originate from one sample, sequenced in a study of post-analysis software for immune sequencing data. The study's findings and limits: Roughly five TRBV segments appeared more often in patients than in controls, and TRBV5-6, TRBV5-1 and TRBV20-1 were among these.

Their target antigens are unknown. Unique molecular identifiers were present in the TCR beta cDNA libraries. TCRdb itself ran the PCR reads through MiXCR, one entry per CDR3 protein. The sample yields hundreds of thousands of distinct CDR3 sequences, roughly three fifths seen once. Sequencing input: blood. These receptors all stem from a girl aged 2-10 years with multiple sclerosis.

The chain carries TRBV20-1 and TRBJ2-1; D not resolved. Germline lookup yields CDR1 DFQATT and CDR2 SNEGSKA (reference sequence). The CDR3 loop spans 14 amino acids. Trimming removed 0 bases from V and 4 bases from J, with 10 bases in between. CDR3: CSARERLGYNEQFF. The CDR3 coding sequence is TGCAGTGCTAGAGAGCGGTTGGGGTACAATGAGCAGTTCTTC.

The V call is TRBV5-6, the J call TRBJ2-7; the match to TRBD2 covers 7 bases. Trimming took 0 bases from V and 1 from J; bases not matched to a gene: 13. The CDR3 totals 18 residues. CDR1 is SGHDT, CDR2 YYEEEE, per germline. CDR3 loop: CASSLGLASSGKSYEQYF. CDR3 nucleotides: TGTGCCAGCAGCTTGGGGCTAGCTTCTAGCGGTAAATCCTACGAGCAGTACTTC.

The table lists this clonotype with a count of one. The chain is built from TRBV19 and TRBJ2-7, with 10 bases lining up with TRBD2. Germline V gene lookup returns CDR1 LNHDA and CDR2 SQIVND (reference sequence). The CDR3 runs to 15 residues. With V trimmed by 3 bases and J by 6 bases, 8 bases remained unmatched. In DNA form, the CDR3 reads TGTGCCAGTAGTATGGGAGCGGGAGGGGGAGCCGAGCAGTACTTC. This encodes CASSMGAGGGAEQYF. Drawing the rest from reference TRBV19 and TRBJ2-7, the complete variable domain is DGGITQSPKYLFRKEGQNVTLSCEQNLNHDAMYWYRQDPGQGLRLIYYSQIVNDFQKGDIAEGYSVSREKKESFPLTVTSAQKNPTAFYLCASSMGAGGGAEQYFGPGTRLTVT.

This clonotype showed up just a few times. V usage is TRBV25-1 and J usage is TRBJ1-2, with D possibly TRBD1 on 6 matching bases. The CDR3 is 15 amino acids. CDR1 is MGHDK and CDR2 is SYGVNS in the germline V gene. Trimming shortened V by 5 bases and J by 4 bases, and 17 bases separated the two germline ends. The CDR3 sequence is CASSPGRGRFYGYTF. The CDR3 DNA sequence: TGTGCCAGCAGTCCCGGCAGGGGAAGGTTCTATGGCTACACCTTC.

This clonotype was picked up a small number of times. The J gene is TRBJ2-7, the V gene TRBV6-6; the match to TRBD1 covers 8 bases. Germline CDR1 is MNHNY and CDR2 is SVGAGI (reference sequence). J gave up 7 bases and V 5 bases, and 10 bases lay outside the gene matches. This CDR3 comprises 14 residues. CDR3 residues: CASSHGQGYGEQYF. CDR3 coding DNA: TGTGCCAGCAGTCACGGACAGGGCTACGGTGAGCAGTACTTC.